This TCR beta chain was observed in a study of PD-L1 blockade in urothelial cancer. As for the study in general: Analyzed time points were 3 weeks (second dose) and 6 weeks after therapy began. A median approximately 140,000 T cells were found in blood samples.

Time point noted: pretreatment peripheral blood. Per patient, between 1 and 8 samples were collected at pretreatment and on-treatment time points. PCRs each included synthetic TCR analog templates spiked in. Profiled with immunoSEQ multiplex PCR; TCRdb holds only in-frame clones, not every one. The repertoire holds more than 90,000 clones, with around nine tenths as singletons. Trimming removed 6 bases at V and 4 bases at J, with 12 bases between. The CDR3 length is 13 residues. Germline V gives CDR1 SGHAT, CDR2 FQNNGV. The specimen comprised PBMCs, sampled around atezolizumab (anti-PD-L1) treatment. The genes are TRBV11-2 and TRBJ1-2, with D perhaps TRBD1 (5 bases). This receptor was identified in a man aged 55 to 70 with urothelial cancer. The chain's CDR3 is CASRKQVIYGYTF. The CDR3 DNA follows: TGTGCCAGCAGGAAACAGGTTATCTATGGCTACACCTTC.